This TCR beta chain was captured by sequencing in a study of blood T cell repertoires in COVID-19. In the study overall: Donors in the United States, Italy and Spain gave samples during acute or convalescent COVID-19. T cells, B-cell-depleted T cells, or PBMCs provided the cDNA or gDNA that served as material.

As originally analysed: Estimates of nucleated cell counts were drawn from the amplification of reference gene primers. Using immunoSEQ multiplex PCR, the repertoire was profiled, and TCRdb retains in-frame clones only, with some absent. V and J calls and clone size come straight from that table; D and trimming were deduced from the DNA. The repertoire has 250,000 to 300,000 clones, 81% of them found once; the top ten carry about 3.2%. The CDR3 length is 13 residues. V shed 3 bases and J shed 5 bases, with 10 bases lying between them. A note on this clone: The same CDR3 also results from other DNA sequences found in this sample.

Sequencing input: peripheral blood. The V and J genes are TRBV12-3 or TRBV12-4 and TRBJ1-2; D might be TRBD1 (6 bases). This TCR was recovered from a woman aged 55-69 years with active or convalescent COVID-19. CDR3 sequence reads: CASSLGQGYGYTF. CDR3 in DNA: TGTGCCAGCAGTTTGGGGCAGGGGTATGGCTACACCTTC.